Described below is a single TCR beta chain sequence and its context. Trimming left V 4 bases short and J 4 bases short, with 14 bases between. The CDR3 extends over 14 amino acids. Per the germline V gene, CDR1 is SGHRS and CDR2 is YFSETQ. This record comes from a study of blood T cell repertoires in COVID-19. Repertoires were generated with immunoSEQ multiplex PCR, while TCRdb's copy carries only in-frame clones and drops some. The sample includes 150,000 to 200,000 clones, 70% to 90% of them seen just once. V usage is TRBV5-1 and J usage is TRBJ1-1, with D unclear. The clonotype originates from a man aged 35 to 55 with active or convalescent COVID-19. Sequencing used peripheral blood. The CDR3 coding sequence is TGCGCCAGCAGCGGAGAGGCCTGGAGCACTGAAGCTTTCTTT. Translated, it gives CASSGEAWSTEAFF.